Sequencing of this T cell receptor (beta chain) was carried out in a study of blood T cell repertoires in COVID-19. Background on the study: Some COVID-19 samples were acute and others convalescent; all came from the United States, Italy and Spain. PBMCs, B-cell-depleted T cells, or T cells were the source of the cDNA or gDNA that made up the material.

V dropped 3 bases and J dropped 6; count of bases not matched to a gene: 7. Germline V gene sequence: CDR1 LNHDA, CDR2 SQIVND (reference sequence). The CDR3 is made up of 15 amino acids. Per the authors' pipeline: The assay estimated nucleated cells by amplifying reference gene primers. The table came from immunoSEQ multiplex PCR; TCRdb's copy has only in-frame clones and leaves some out. V and J calls and clone size are copied from that table; D and trimming were computed from the DNA. The table includes roughly 400,000 clones, 70% to 90% detected once. V usage is TRBV19 and J usage is TRBJ2-1, with TRBD2 identical over 8 bases. The sequence was obtained from a woman aged 18-29 years who had been exposed to COVID-19. Sequencing was done on a sample of PBMCs or T cells enriched from blood (not recorded which). The CDR3 region has the DNA TGTGCCAGTAGTATCTGGAGCGGGAGAGGCAATGAGCAGTTCTTC. Protein sequence: CASSIWSGRGNEQFF.